The 29 T cell receptor beta chains below all came from one sample that was sequenced in a study of shared clonotypes between healthy human individuals (dated by TCRdb to 2020 to 2022). Libraries were constructed by the immunoSEQ multiplex PCR assay. This immuneACCESS table, as held by TCRdb, lists in-frame sequences with V and J called but not all clones. Of the missing ones, under half trace to an unresolved V gene in checked studies; the others have no known cause. In this sample the table shows under 1,100,000 clones, about 77% of which occur a single time. Together, the top ten hold approximately 1.5% of the sample. Sequenced: memory CD4+ T cells sorted from blood. The cell subset or site label of this sample denotes: CD45RA-negative fraction. All receptors come from a man aged 18-30 years in good health.

This clone showed up just a few times. This sequence joins TRBV5-4 and TRBJ1-1; D remains ambiguous. In germline, CDR1 is SGHNT, CDR2 YYREEE (reference sequence). The V and J ends lost 4 bases and 0 bases respectively, with 13 bases between them. CDR3 length: 15 amino acids. CDR3 loop: CASSPPTGMNTEAFF. In DNA, the CDR3 is TGTGCCAGCAGCCCGCCGACGGGGATGAACACTGAAGCTTTCTTT.

With regard to this clone: The germline gene is not matched at one end of the junction; a read error may be the cause. V and J are TRBV10-3 and TRBJ1-1; no reliable D call. The germline gives CDR1 ENHRY, CDR2 SYGVKD. The CDR3 consists of 12 residues. The CDR3: CASSYGEVEAFF. CDR3 bases: TGTGCCAGCAGTTACGGGGAAGTTGAAGCTTTCTTT.

The V gene is TRBV2, the J gene TRBJ1-3, with D tentatively TRBD1 (6 bases). The CDR3 sequence is 15 residues long. Germline-derived CDR1 and CDR2 are SNHLY and FYNNEI. The V gene lost 6 bases and the J gene lost 4 bases, with 16 bases spanning the gap. CDR3 residues: CASSLGRGSGNTIYF. The CDR3 DNA follows: TGTGCCAGCAGCCTCGGGAGGGGGTCGGGAAACACCATATATTTT.

The chain uses TRBV7-2 and TRBJ2-1, with 8 bases fitting TRBD2. The CDR3 sequence is 15 residues long. The V gene end was trimmed by 4 bases and the J gene end by 6 bases; junction bases not matched to a gene: 8. Germline assignment: CDR1 SGHTA and CDR2 FQGNSA. DNA for the CDR3: TGTGCCAGCAGCTCAGCGGGGGCTTTTTTCAATGAGCAGTTCTTC. Its translation is CASSSAGAFFNEQFF.

V and J are TRBV5-1 and TRBJ2-2, with D unresolved. The CDR3 is 16 residues long. Germline V lookup: CDR1 SGHRS, CDR2 YFSETQ. The V gene lost 0 bases and the J gene lost 0 bases, with 9 bases spanning the gap. CDR3 DNA: TGCGCCAGCAGCTTGGAAGGAAGGGCGAACACCGGGGAGCTGTTTTTT. This gives the protein CASSLEGRANTGELFF.

V gene TRBV19 combines with J gene TRBJ2-5, with D possibly being TRBD1 or TRBD2 (6 bases each). Germline CDR1 LNHDA, CDR2 SQIVND (reference sequence). V lost 3 bases and J lost 5, with 19 bases in between. This CDR3 region has 16 residues. As DNA, the CDR3 is TGTGCCAGTAGTATGTCTTTGGGGGGCGCTGGGGAGACCCAGTACTTC. It specifies CASSMSLGGAGETQYF.

This rearrangement joins TRBV5-8 to TRBJ1-6; weak D call: TRBD1 (5 bases). This CDR3 region has 17 residues. In germline, CDR1 is SGHTS, CDR2 YDEGEE. The V gene lost 2 bases and the J gene lost 0 bases, with 12 bases spanning the gap. As DNA, the CDR3 is TGTGCCAGCAGCTTCATTGAGGGGAGCTCCTATAATTCACCCCTCCACTTT. It translates to CASSFIEGSSYNSPLHF.

The rearrangement links TRBV10-2 to TRBJ2-3; the D is unclear. The CDR3 contains 15 residues. Per the germline V gene, CDR1 is WSHSY and CDR2 is SAAADI. Trimming took off 2 bases at V and 0 bases at J, with 9 bases between the two ends. The CDR3 protein is CASSERLTSTDTQYF. The CDR3 coding sequence is TGCGCCAGCAGTGAGAGGCTTACTAGCACAGATACGCAGTATTTT.

V is TRBV5-4 and J is TRBJ2-7, with D perhaps matching TRBD2 (6 bases). The germline V gene has CDR1 SGHNT and CDR2 YYREEE (reference sequence). V was pared by 5 bases and J by 1 base, with 19 bases between. The CDR3 is 16 amino acids. The DNA of the CDR3 is TGTGCCAGCAGTTCCGGCGGGACTTCATTTTCCTACGAGCAGTACTTC. Its protein product is CASSSGGTSFSYEQYF.

This chain links TRBV19 with TRBJ1-1, with a tentative D call TRBD1 (6 bases). The CDR3 extends over 17 amino acids. Trimming pared 1 base from V and 3 bases from J, leaving 18 bases between. Germline lookup yields CDR1 LNHDA and CDR2 SQIVND (reference sequence). The chain's CDR3 is CASSIGGGHGRDTEAFF. In DNA, the CDR3 is TGTGCCAGTAGTATAGGGGGGGGACACGGGAGGGACACTGAAGCTTTCTTT.

This clone was detected once. CDR3 DNA sequence: TGTGCCAGCTCACCTACGCAAGGAGGAAACACCATATATTTT. This codes for CASSPTQGGNTIYF. The V gene is TRBV18, the J gene TRBJ1-3; unclear D gene. The V end lost 3 bases, the J end lost 4 bases, and 10 bases lay between the germline ends. CDR3 size: 14 residues. Germline V gives CDR1 KGHSH, CDR2 LQKENI.

The rearrangement links TRBV12-5 to TRBJ2-7; 7 bases line up with TRBD1. The CDR3 loop spans 13 amino acids. Germline CDR1 reads LGHNT; CDR2 reads FRNRAP. V lost 5 bases and J lost 5; bases outside the gene matches: 6. The chain's CDR3 is CASGPPGGNEQYF. The CDR3 DNA reads as TGTGCTAGTGGTCCCCCAGGGGGAAACGAGCAGTACTTC.

The rearrangement uses TRBV30 and TRBJ2-7, with a possible D match to TRBD1 (7 bases). Germline loops: CDR1 GTSNPN, CDR2 SVGIG (reference sequence). The CDR3 is 14 residues long. The ends were cut back, 5 bases at V and 3 bases at J, with 17 bases in the middle. CDR3 loop: CAWGAGQLSYEQYF. CDR3 DNA: TGTGCCTGGGGGGCGGGACAGCTTAGCTACGAGCAGTACTTC.

The chain employs TRBV7-2 and TRBJ2-7; 7 bases agree with TRBD2. From germline, CDR1 is SGHTA and CDR2 FQGNSA. J lost 1 base, V lost 7 bases, and 7 bases had no gene match. The CDR3 is made up of 14 amino acids. For the CDR3, the DNA is TGTGCCAGCACCTTTGGGGGGGGTTCCTACGAGCAGTACTTC. Translation gives CASTFGGGSYEQYF.

This chain connects TRBV7-2 to TRBJ2-5, with D tentatively TRBD1 (5 bases). V lost 4 bases and J lost 4, with 16 bases in between. Germline V gene data show CDR1 as SGHTA and CDR2 as FQGNSA. CDR3 size: 15 residues. The CDR3 DNA sequence: TGTGCCAGCAGCTCCGCACAGGTTCGCGGAGAGACCCAGTACTTC. Amino acid sequence: CASSSAQVRGETQYF.

Notes on this clone: Other DNA sequences within the sample encode an identical CDR3. The chain couples TRBV11-2 to TRBJ1-3; 10 positions match TRBD1. Germline V gene lookup returns CDR1 SGHAT and CDR2 FQNNGV. The CDR3 totals 17 residues. V trimming: 1 base; J trimming: 0 bases; junction bases outside the gene matches: 3. DNA for the CDR3: TGTGCCAGCAGCTTAGGGGGACAGGGGATCTCTGGAAACACCATATATTTT. It encodes CASSLGGQGISGNTIYF.

V and J are TRBV4-3 and TRBJ2-7, with TRBD2 as a possible D gene (6 bases). Germline CDR1 LGHNA, CDR2 YSLEER. With 6 bases removed from V and 3 bases from J, the gap between germline ends came to 21 bases. The CDR3 extends over 16 amino acids. The CDR3 spells CASSLDRLVPLYEQYF. CDR3 nucleotide sequence: TGCGCCAGCAGTCTCGATAGACTAGTCCCTCTCTACGAGCAGTACTTC.

The chain uses TRBV5-1 and TRBJ1-1; 8 nucleotides agree with TRBD1. This CDR3 is built from 16 residues. Germline-derived CDR1 and CDR2 are SGHRS and YFSETQ. With V trimmed by 7 bases and J by 3 bases, 14 bases remained unmatched. In DNA form, the CDR3 reads TGCGCCAGCGGACAGGGAACAAAGGGCCGGTACACTGAAGCTTTCTTT. Translating it yields CASGQGTKGRYTEAFF.

CDR3 DNA sequence: TGCGCCAGCAGTGGATACTTGAACACTGAAGCTTTCTTT. It translates to CASSGYLNTEAFF. V and J are TRBV10-1 and TRBJ1-1; no clear D gene. Per the germline V gene, CDR1 is WNHNN and CDR2 is SYGVQD (reference sequence). The CDR3 is 13 residues long. V was shortened by 4 bases and J by 0 bases, with 6 bases between the two germline ends.

J is TRBJ1-1 and V is TRBV11-1; 7 bases are a match to TRBD1. Germline CDR1 reads SGHAT; CDR2 reads FQDESV (reference sequence). V lost 2 bases and J lost 1; bases outside the gene matches: 7. This CDR3 is built from 16 residues. CDR3 bases: TGTGCCAGCAGCTTACGCCCTGACAGGGAGAACACTGAAGCTTTCTTT. It codes for CASSLRPDRENTEAFF.

At least ten counts were recorded for this clone. Different DNA sequences within this sample yield the same CDR3. The gene calls are TRBV5-1 and TRBJ1-1; D gene unclear. This CDR3 spans 15 amino acids. V was cut by 0 bases and J by 4 bases, with 13 bases left in between. Per germline, CDR1 SGHRS and CDR2 YFSETQ. The CDR3 reads CASSLAEGASTEAFF. The CDR3 coding sequence is TGCGCCAGCAGCTTGGCCGAAGGTGCGAGCACTGAAGCTTTCTTT.

This clone was picked up a small number of times. J is TRBJ2-7 and V is TRBV6-6; D possibly corresponds to TRBD1 (5 bases). The V and J ends lost 2 bases and 1 base respectively, with 12 bases between them. Germline V CDR1 and CDR2: MNHNY, SVGAGI (reference sequence). CDR3 length: 15 residues. CDR3 region: CASSYAQVDSYEQYF. CDR3 nucleotides: TGTGCCAGCAGTTACGCACAGGTCGATTCCTACGAGCAGTACTTC.

The chain has TRBV6-6 and TRBJ2-7, with 13 bases aligning to TRBD2. CDR1 and CDR2 from the germline V gene are MNHNY and SVGAGI (reference sequence). The CDR3 has 16 amino acids. The V gene end was trimmed by 5 bases and the J gene end by 2 bases; junction bases not matched to a gene: 6. CDR3: CASSLGGTSGTYEQYF. The CDR3 nucleotides read TGTGCCAGCAGTCTTGGGGGGACTAGCGGGACCTACGAGCAGTACTTC.

The chain combines TRBV6-5 with TRBJ1-2, with a weak D call TRBD1 (6 bases). CDR1 and CDR2 (germline): MNHEY, SVGAGI. There are 14 residues in the CDR3. Trimming removed 3 bases at V and 2 bases at J, with 10 bases between. The chain's CDR3 is CASSYRDKNYGYTF. As DNA, the CDR3 is TGTGCCAGCAGTTATCGGGACAAAAACTATGGCTACACCTTC.

The chain is built from TRBV2 and TRBJ1-6; D gene uncertain. Between the trimmed V and J ends, which lost 0 bases and 9 bases, there was a span of 18 bases. The germline V gene encodes CDR1 SNHLY and CDR2 FYNNEI. The CDR3 sequence is 17 residues long. CDR3 loop: CASSEAQGSPLGSPLHF. The CDR3 coding sequence is TGTGCCAGCAGTGAAGCGCAAGGTAGCCCTTTGGGTTCACCCCTCCACTTT. Supplemented by reference TRBV2 and TRBJ1-6, the full variable domain reads EPEVTQTPSHQVTQMGQEVILRCVPISNHLYFYWYRQILGQKVEFLVSFYNNEISEKSEIFDDQFSVERPDGSNFTLKIRSTKLEDSAMYFCASSEAQGSPLGSPLHFGNGTRLTVT.

V usage is TRBV5-1 and J usage is TRBJ2-5, with TRBD2 matching over 12 bases. Losses at the gene ends were 4 bases for V and 4 bases for J; bases not matched to a gene: 8. This CDR3 is 16 amino acids long. CDR1 is SGHRS, CDR2 YFSETQ, per germline. CDR3 in amino acids: CASSLGTSGRLETQYF. CDR3 sequence (DNA): TGCGCCAGCAGCCTAGGGACTAGCGGGCGTTTAGAGACCCAGTACTTC.

Regarding this clone: At one end, the junction sequence differs from germline, possibly due to a read error. This chain connects TRBV7-7 to TRBJ2-3; TRBD2 aligns across 8 bases. CDR3 length equals 18 residues. CDR1 and CDR2 from the germline V gene are SSHAT and FNYEAQ (reference sequence). In nucleotides, the CDR3 is TGTGCTAGCAGCTTCACGGTACCGGGACTAGAGATCGCAGATACGCAGTATTTT. It codes for CASSFTVPGLEIADTQYF. Full variable domain (remainder filled in from reference TRBV7-7 and TRBJ2-3): GAGVSQSPRYKVTKRGQDVTLRCDPISSHATLYWYQQALGQGPEFLTYFNYEAQPDKSGLPSDRFSAERPEGSISTLTIQRTEQRDSAMYRCASSFTVPGLEIADTQYFGPGTRLTVL.

The CDR3: CASSWTLVAEQFF. The CDR3, as DNA: TGTGCCAGCAGCTGGACTTTAGTAGCGGAGCAGTTCTTC. V usage is TRBV7-8 and J usage is TRBJ2-1, with D possibly matching TRBD2 (5 bases). Germline assignment: CDR1 SGHVS and CDR2 FQNEAQ. This CDR3 is built from 13 residues. Trimming took 4 bases from V and 10 from J, leaving 14 bases between them. Filled out from reference TRBV7-8 and TRBJ2-1, the complete variable domain reads GAGVSQSPRYKVAKRGQDVALRCDPISGHVSLFWYQQALGQGPEFLTYFQNEAQLDKSGLPSDRFFAERPEGSVSTLKIQRTQQEDSAVYLCASSWTLVAEQFFGPGTRLTVL.

The chain has TRBV7-9 and TRBJ1-1; 8 bases line up with TRBD1. Germline loops: CDR1 SEHNR, CDR2 FQNEAQ (reference sequence). V lost 2 bases and J lost 8; bases outside the gene matches: 4. The CDR3 loop spans 13 amino acids. This CDR3 reads CASSLLRTGEAFF. CDR3 bases: TGTGCCAGCAGCTTATTACGGACAGGGGAAGCTTTCTTT.